The present T cell receptor beta chain was sequenced within a study of CD4 and CD8 cells across lung adenocarcinoma regions. Localized lung adenocarcinoma, a non-small cell lung cancer, affected the donors. One entry per CDR3 protein results from TCRdb running MiXCR on the PCR reads. Of 5,500 to 7,000 distinct CDR3 sequences in the sample, around 49% were seen once. Germline CDR1 reads MNHNS; CDR2 reads SASEGT. The CDR3 has 12 residues. Between the trimmed V and J ends, which lost 9 bases and 9 bases, there was a span of 12 bases. This clonotype has at least ten counts. This sequence joins TRBV6-1 and TRBJ1-6; possibly TRBD1 for D (5 bases). The sample comprised CD8+ T cells from the margin of a lung tumor. The origin of this receptor is a male donor with lung adenocarcinoma. The CD4 and CD8 labels of this study may be unreliable. The CDR3: CASWDGFSPLHF. CDR3 bases: TGTGCCAGTTGGGACGGGTTTTCACCCCTCCACTTT.